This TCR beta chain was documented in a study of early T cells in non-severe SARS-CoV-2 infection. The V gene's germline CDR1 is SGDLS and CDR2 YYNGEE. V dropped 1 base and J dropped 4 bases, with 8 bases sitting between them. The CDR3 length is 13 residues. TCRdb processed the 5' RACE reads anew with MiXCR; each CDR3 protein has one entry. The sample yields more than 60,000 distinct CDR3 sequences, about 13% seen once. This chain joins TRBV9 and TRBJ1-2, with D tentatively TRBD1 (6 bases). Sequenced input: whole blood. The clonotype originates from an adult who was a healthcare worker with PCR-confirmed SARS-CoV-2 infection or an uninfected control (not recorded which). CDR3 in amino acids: CASSVQGSYGYTF. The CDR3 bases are TGTGCCAGCAGCGTACAGGGGAGCTATGGCTACACCTTC. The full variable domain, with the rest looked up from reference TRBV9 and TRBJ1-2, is DSGVTQTPKHLITATGQRVTLRCSPRSGDLSVYWYQQSLDQGLQFLIQYYNGEERAKGNILERFSAQQFPDLHSELNLSSLELGDSALYFCASSVQGSYGYTFGSGTRLTVV.